Listed here is a single TCR beta chain. What this receptor recognizes is not known. Base quality data are lacking; no much larger clone is found one base away. This record belongs to a study of blood T cells in healthy people across ages (dated by TCRdb to between 2015 and 2017). As for the study more broadly: Template switching captured roughly one uniquely barcoded TCR beta cDNA molecule per two T cells in model experiments. Age-related changes in TCR beta repertoire diversity were measured in the study by deep sequencing normalized with unique cDNA molecular identifiers. Four age groups were formed from the donors: young (average about 15 years), middle-aged (around 40), aged (more than 55) and long-lived (about 75). To avoid experimental bias, donors of different ages were randomly spread across the sequencing lanes. Using the same blood draw, the study looked at two additional independent replicas of 1 million unique cDNA reads for two donors, one aged 18 to 30 and the other aged 80 or older.

Trimming takes 1 base off V and 4 bases off J; junction bases not matched to a gene: 8. The germline V gene specifies SGDLS as CDR1 and YYNGEE as CDR2. Including the terminal cysteine and phenylalanine, the CDR3 comprises 16 residues. Only CDR3 DNA remains: 48 bases, in frame from the first base. Libraries were prepared through 5' RACE. A second PCR of about 7 to 12 cycles was performed with a sample-barcoded 5' primer and a J-beta primer mix. A unique molecular identifier was introduced onto each TCR beta cDNA molecule by a template-switch 5' adaptor carrying 12 random nucleotides. Each sample yielded at least 3 million CDR3-containing paired-end reads. The Mint cDNA synthesis kit, primed by a TRBC-specific oligonucleotide, was used to synthesize first-strand cDNA from all RNA. After uracil-DNA glycosylase treatment, a first 18-cycle PCR used universal primers M1SS and BC2_uni_R on all cDNA. In the original analysis: For normalization, 1 million high-quality reads were randomly selected from each sample, with every read carrying a distinct molecular identifier. Instead of being binned into consensus sequences, reads with shared molecular identifiers were discarded. CDR3 identification, clonotype clustering and error correction used MiTCR with a Q25 quality threshold and the strictest error-elimination algorithm. A nonparametric unseen species model with Euler transformation was used to estimate lower-bound total TCR beta diversity. In TCRdb, the public reads were trimmed at Q25 with fastp and aligned with MiXCR, with productive beta chains retained. For every CDR3 protein sequence, its rows merge into one entry that carries the most common genes and DNA. Clone size and V and J calls follow TCRdb, not the original study. The sample contains fewer than 2 million distinct CDR3 sequences, approximately 39% of them found a single time. The top ten clones comprise 23% of the sample.

Systemically healthy Caucasian individuals from Russia, 35 to 40 in total and aged about 6 to 100 years, were included as donors. Ten milliliters of peripheral blood were drawn from each donor into EDTA-treated Vacutainer tubes. Ficoll-Paque density-gradient centrifugation was used to isolate PBMCs, with at least 7 million per sample. Trizol reagent was used to extract total RNA from the PBMCs, yielding at least 5 micrograms per sample. For every donor, flow cytometry on a PBMC aliquot measured the percentage of naive CD45RAhigh/CD27high T cells. Study-level results and caveats: The percentage of naive T cells measured by flow cytometry correlated strongly with observed TCR beta diversity. Compared with the aged group, the long-lived group had more naive CD4+ T cells, fewer expanded clones and increased TCR diversity, a pattern suggesting age selection. Total diversity estimates from one million sequenced T cells were considered lower bounds and underestimates. Because profiling used bulk unsorted PBMCs, naive and antigen-experienced compartments could not be compared conclusively. Observed TCR beta diversity per million T cells fell roughly linearly with age, and a significant reduction was already apparent by age about 36. Because donor CMV infection status was unknown, age-related changes in expanded clonotypes were potentially confounded.

Sequenced material: blood. The sequence was collected from a human donor in good health. The chain links TRBV9 with TRBJ1-5, with 7 junctional bases fitting TRBD1. The DNA is as follows: TGTGCCAGCAGCGTAAGAGGGGACAGTACAAATCAGCCCCAGCATTTT. Its translation reads: CASSVRGDSTNQPQHF. The entire variable domain, with the stretches around the CDR3 drawn from the reference TRBV9 and TRBJ1-5 proteins, is DSGVTQTPKHLITATGQRVTLRCSPRSGDLSVYWYQQSLDQGLQFLIQYYNGEERAKGNILERFSAQQFPDLHSELNLSSLELGDSALYFCASSVRGDSTNQPQHFGDGTRLSIL.